The 15 T cell receptor beta chains below all came from one sample that was sequenced in a study of IL-32 and malignant T cell survival in cutaneous lymphoma. The method was immunoSEQ multiplex PCR; TCRdb's version includes in-frame clones alone and lacks a portion of them. The table lists around 2,400 clones, roughly 80% of them singletons, with over 50% in the top ten. These samples are blood from patients with leukemic cutaneous T cell lymphoma, called Sezary syndrome. The source was blood, collected on day 0. The receptors shown here come from a human donor with cutaneous T cell lymphoma.

The chain uses TRBV5-1 and TRBJ2-5; D perhaps matches TRBD2 (6 bases). Germline CDR1 is SGHRS and CDR2 is YFSETQ. The CDR3 has 14 amino acids. With 0 bases removed from V and 1 base from J, the gap between germline ends came to 7 bases. CDR3 bases: TGCGCCAGCAGCTTGGACGGGGGCCAAGAGACCCAGTACTTC. Translation: CASSLDGGQETQYF.

A single count supports this clone. The genes are TRBV11-1 and TRBJ2-3; either TRBD1 or TRBD2 may fit D (6 bases each). The CDR3 runs 15 residues. V lost 5 bases, J lost 8 bases, and 20 bases lay in between. CDR1 SGHAT and CDR2 FQDESV come from the germline V gene (reference sequence). Here the CDR3 reads CASSLSGGAGGTQYF. CDR3 in DNA: TGTGCCAGCAGCCTATCCGGGGGCGCCGGGGGTACGCAGTATTTT. The variable domain in full, with the rest retrieved from reference TRBV11-1 and TRBJ2-3, is EAEVAQSPRYKITEKSQAVAFWCDPISGHATLYWYRQILGQGPELLVQFQDESVVDDSQLPKDRFSAERLKGVDSTLKIQPAELGDSAMYLCASSLSGGAGGTQYFGPGTRLTVL.

This chain links TRBV15 with TRBJ2-5, with D possibly TRBD2 on 5 matching bases. V shed 4 bases and J shed 2 bases, with 14 bases lying between them. The CDR3 has 15 residues. Germline CDR1 is LNHNV and CDR2 is YYDKDF (reference sequence). CDR3 bases: TGTGCCACCAGCACCCCATTGAGAGGGCAAGAGACCCAGTACTTC. This codes for CATSTPLRGQETQYF.

The chain's CDR3 is CASSQDRFSTHNEQFF. In DNA form, the CDR3 reads TGCGCCAGCAGCCAAGATCGGTTTTCTACTCACAATGAGCAGTTCTTC. This chain connects TRBV4-3 to TRBJ2-1; D gene unclear. Trimming left V 0 bases short and J 5 bases short, with 14 bases between. Germline loops: CDR1 LGHNA, CDR2 YSLEER. This CDR3 region has 16 residues.

This chain links TRBV19 with TRBJ1-1; D gene unclear. Germline-derived CDR1 and CDR2 are LNHDA and SQIVND (reference sequence). V lost 6 bases and J lost 1, with 12 bases in between. The CDR3 loop spans 14 amino acids. The CDR3 here is CASSPLSRNTEAFF. The CDR3 DNA sequence: TGTGCCAGTAGCCCCCTTTCACGGAACACTGAAGCTTTCTTT. The whole variable domain, filled in from reference TRBV19 and TRBJ1-1, reads DGGITQSPKYLFRKEGQNVTLSCEQNLNHDAMYWYRQDPGQGLRLIYYSQIVNDFQKGDIAEGYSVSREKKESFPLTVTSAQKNPTAFYLCASSPLSRNTEAFFGQGTRLTVV.

V usage is TRBV10-3 and J usage is TRBJ2-2; D is ambiguous. V dropped 7 bases and J dropped 4 bases, with 19 bases sitting between them. CDR1 is ENHRY and CDR2 is SYGVKD in the germline V gene. The CDR3 length is 16 residues. The CDR3 reads CAINLAEQDTTGELFF. CDR3 nucleotide sequence: TGTGCCATCAACCTCGCAGAGCAAGATACCACCGGGGAGCTGTTTTTT.

The rearrangement uses TRBV10-2 and TRBJ1-5; 9 nucleotides match TRBD1. V lost 8 bases, J lost 7 bases, and 3 bases stayed unmatched. Germline lookup yields CDR1 WSHSY and CDR2 SAAADI. This CDR3 is built from 12 residues. The CDR3 spells CASLDRGQPQHF. DNA for the CDR3: TGCGCCAGCCTGGACAGGGGACAGCCCCAGCATTTT.

The V call is TRBV7-6, the J call TRBJ2-3; D perhaps matches TRBD2 (6 bases). Germline V gene data show CDR1 as SGHVS and CDR2 as FNYEAQ. CDR3 length equals 17 residues. The V end lost 4 bases, the J end lost 0 bases, and 17 bases lay between the germline ends. The CDR3 nucleotides are TGTGCCAGCAGCTATAGCGGAGTGGGGACTAGCACAGATACGCAGTATTTT. The encoded protein is CASSYSGVGTSTDTQYF.

This clone was counted a few times. CDR3 amino acids: CASSFGTNSYEQYF. In DNA form, the CDR3 reads TGTGCCAGCAGTTTCGGGACTAACTCCTACGAGCAGTACTTC. The rearrangement uses TRBV5-8 and TRBJ2-7; 7 bases are shared with TRBD2. J gave up 0 bases and V 5 bases, and 5 bases lay outside the gene matches. CDR3 size: 14 residues. The germline V gene encodes CDR1 SGHTS and CDR2 YDEGEE.

Regarding this clone: The junction departs from the called germline gene at one end, perhaps through a read error. The chain has TRBV7-7 and TRBJ2-5; D remains unclear. Germline lookup yields CDR1 SSHAT and CDR2 FNYEAQ (reference sequence). The CDR3 has 14 amino acids. DNA of the CDR3: TGTGCTAGCAGCTTAGTCGGCAGACAAGAGACCCAGTACTTC. Residues: CASSLVGRQETQYF.

The rearrangement joins TRBV9 to TRBJ2-5, with D perhaps TRBD2 (7 bases). The CDR3 runs to 15 residues. The germline V gene has CDR1 SGDLS and CDR2 YYNGEE. V was clipped by 0 bases and J by 1 base, with 10 bases between them. CDR3 DNA: TGTGCCAGCAGCGTAGGGGGGGGCAGCCAAGAGACCCAGTACTTC. Its protein product is CASSVGGGSQETQYF.

The genes are TRBV7-4 and TRBJ1-6, with 10 bases aligning to TRBD1. Germline V gives CDR1 SGHVT, CDR2 SQSDAQ. This CDR3 is 14 amino acids long. Trimming cost V 5 bases and J 13 bases; bases outside gene matches: 8. The CDR3 region is CASSQATGGWPLHF. The CDR3, as DNA: TGTGCCAGCAGCCAGGCGACAGGGGGCTGGCCCCTCCACTTT.

The rearrangement links TRBV27 to TRBJ2-1, with D uncertain. CDR3 length: 12 residues. Germline CDR1 MNHEY, CDR2 SMNVEV (reference sequence). The V and J ends lost 3 bases and 10 bases respectively, with 10 bases between them. The CDR3 region is CASSLPGFEQFF. CDR3 DNA: TGTGCCAGCAGTTTGCCGGGTTTCGAGCAGTTCTTC.

The rearrangement uses TRBV11-3 and TRBJ2-7; tentative D call: TRBD2 (5 bases). The CDR3 loop spans 12 amino acids. V lost 3 bases, J lost 3 bases, and 6 bases lay in between. Germline assignment: CDR1 SGHNT and CDR2 YENEEA. Here the CDR3 DNA reads TGTGCCAGCAGCTTTAGCGACTACGAGCAGTACTTC. Its protein product is CASSFSDYEQYF.

V and J are TRBV4-1 and TRBJ2-3; D remains ambiguous. The ends were cut back, 2 bases at V and 1 base at J, with 4 bases in the middle. Germline lookup yields CDR1 MGHRA and CDR2 YSYEKL. The CDR3 is 13 residues long. The DNA for the CDR3 is TGCGCCAGCAGCCAAACAGGCACAGATACGCAGTATTTT. It is translated as CASSQTGTDTQYF.